The 13 T cell receptor beta chains given below trace back to one sample, sequenced in a study of blood T cell repertoires in COVID-19. Some clones are missing from TCRdb's copy, which holds only in-frame ones; the method was immunoSEQ multiplex PCR. The sample consists of 150,000 to 200,000 clones, 87% of them appearing once. The sample taken for sequencing was peripheral blood. The receptors derive from a human donor in a cohort sampled during active COVID-19.

This clone was observed a few times. This rearrangement joins TRBV30 to TRBJ1-2; D is unresolved. CDR1 and CDR2 from the germline V gene are GTSNPN and SVGIG (reference sequence). V lost 1 base to trimming and J lost 2 bases, with 17 bases between them. CDR3 length equals 16 residues. The CDR3 sequence is CAWSGLREGRNYGYTF. CDR3 coding DNA: TGTGCCTGGAGTGGCCTCCGGGAGGGAAGGAACTATGGCTACACCTTC.

The rearrangement links TRBV5-1 to TRBJ1-6, with D hard to call. The germline CDR1 and CDR2 sequences are SGHRS and YFSETQ. The CDR3 contains 16 residues. Trimming shortened V by 2 bases and J by 0 bases, and 9 bases separated the two germline ends. The CDR3, as DNA: TGCGCCAGCAGCTTAATGGGGAGCTCCTATAATTCACCCCTCCACTTT. It translates to CASSLMGSSYNSPLHF.

A single count supports this clone. The chain combines TRBV18 with TRBJ1-5; 11 bases map to TRBD1. CDR3 size: 18 residues. Germline V gene lookup returns CDR1 KGHSH and CDR2 LQKENI. With 3 bases clipped from V and 2 bases from J, the junction kept 9 bases outside the gene matches. The CDR3 sequence: CASSPGTGGPLGNQPQHF. CDR3 DNA sequence: TGTGCCAGCTCACCCGGGACAGGGGGACCTTTAGGCAATCAGCCCCAGCATTTT.

J is TRBJ1-5 and V is TRBV5-6; a possible D gene is TRBD1 (6 bases). The CDR3 is 15 amino acids. V was shortened by 0 bases and J by 10 bases, with 17 bases between the two germline ends. Germline V gene sequence: CDR1 SGHDT, CDR2 YYEEEE. The CDR3 is CASSLGGLTGEPQHF. CDR3 nucleotide sequence: TGTGCCAGCAGCTTGGGGGGGTTGACAGGAGAACCCCAGCATTTT. The whole variable domain, remainder taken from reference TRBV5-6 and TRBJ1-5, is DAGVTQSPTHLIKTRGQQVTLRCSPKSGHDTVSWYQQALGQGPQFIFQYYEEEERQRGNFPDRFSGHQFPNYSSELNVNALLLGDSALYLCASSLGGLTGEPQHFGDGTRLSIL.

The V call is TRBV7-9, the J call TRBJ1-1, with 9 bases matching TRBD1. V was clipped by 2 bases and J by 0 bases; unmatched bases: 10. The CDR3 has 18 residues. Germline V gene lookup returns CDR1 SEHNR and CDR2 FQNEAQ (reference sequence). CDR3 DNA sequence: TGTGCCAGCAGCTTATTGGGACAGGGAGACCACATGAACACTGAAGCTTTCTTT. It is translated as CASSLLGQGDHMNTEAFF. The full variable domain, completed using reference TRBV7-9 and TRBJ1-1, is DTGVSQNPRHKITKRGQNVTFRCDPISEHNRLYWYRQTLGQGPEFLTYFQNEAQLEKSRLLSDRFSAERPKGSFSTLEIQRTEQGDSAMYLCASSLLGQGDHMNTEAFFGQGTRLTVV.

V is TRBV12-3 or TRBV12-4 and J is TRBJ2-1; a possible D gene is TRBD2 (5 bases). The CDR3 is made up of 12 amino acids. The V end was cut by 7 bases, the J end by 6 bases, with 10 bases between. The CDR3 spells CASKGLLNEQFF. CDR3 sequence (DNA): TGTGCCAGCAAAGGACTTCTCAATGAGCAGTTCTTC.

The V gene is TRBV5-6, the J gene TRBJ1-3; D might be TRBD1 (6 bases). CDR3 length: 16 residues. Deletions cut 0 bases from V and 3 bases from J, with 13 bases between. The V gene's germline CDR1 is SGHDT and CDR2 YYEEEE. CDR3 in amino acids: CASSLGVQGFGNTIYF. As DNA, the CDR3 is TGTGCCAGCAGCTTGGGGGTACAGGGTTTTGGAAACACCATATATTTT.

The J gene is TRBJ2-3, the V gene TRBV6-1; 11 bases agree with TRBD2. The CDR3 loop spans 18 amino acids. Trimming took 1 base from V and 2 from J; bases not matched to a gene: 8. Germline V gene lookup returns CDR1 MNHNS and CDR2 SASEGT. The DNA for the CDR3 is TGTGCCAGCAGTGAAGGGTTAAGACTAGCGGGGCCCACAGATACGCAGTATTTT. Translation gives CASSEGLRLAGPTDTQYF.

The CDR3 region is CSVGLGGMNTEAFF. The CDR3 nucleotides are TGCAGCGTTGGCCTAGGGGGTATGAACACTGAAGCTTTCTTT. V gene TRBV29-1 combines with J gene TRBJ1-1; D is perhaps TRBD1 (6 bases). V was cut by 4 bases and J by 0 bases, with 12 bases left in between. The CDR3 contains 14 residues. CDR1 SQVTM and CDR2 ANQGSEA come from the germline V gene.

The V call is TRBV9, the J call TRBJ2-7; no firm D call. The CDR3 consists of 13 residues. V was shortened by 4 bases and J by 0 bases, with 8 bases between the two germline ends. Germline V gives CDR1 SGDLS, CDR2 YYNGEE. The CDR3 loop reads CASSTTTSYEQYF. CDR3 coding DNA: TGTGCCAGCAGCACCACTACCTCCTACGAGCAGTACTTC.

The chain combines TRBV15 with TRBJ1-1; tentative D call: TRBD1 (5 bases). The CDR3 consists of 15 residues. Trimming took off 0 bases at V and 0 bases at J, with 8 bases between the two ends. Germline loops: CDR1 LNHNV, CDR2 YYDKDF (reference sequence). This CDR3 is CATSRDRGMNTEAFF. The CDR3 DNA reads as TGTGCCACCAGCAGAGATCGGGGGATGAACACTGAAGCTTTCTTT.

This sequence joins TRBV10-3 and TRBJ2-7; D is possibly TRBD1 (5 bases). This CDR3 has 14 amino acids. V lost 7 bases and J lost 0, with 13 bases in between. Germline V gives CDR1 ENHRY, CDR2 SYGVKD. This CDR3 is CAITRALGSYEQYF. In nucleotides, the CDR3 is TGTGCCATCACCAGGGCCCTAGGCTCCTACGAGCAGTACTTC.

The chain links TRBV7-6 to TRBJ2-2, with TRBD2 matching over 12 bases. The germline CDR1 and CDR2 sequences are SGHVS and FNYEAQ. Unmatched junction bases numbered 5, after V lost 8 bases and J lost 4 bases. The CDR3 runs 15 residues. In nucleotides, the CDR3 is TGTGCCAGCGGAGGACTAGCGGGGACCACCGGGGAGCTGTTTTTT. It translates to CASGGLAGTTGELFF.